The present T cell receptor (beta chain) was sequenced within a study of blood T cells in healthy people across ages. The CDR3 sequence is 15 residues long. The V segment lost 3 bases and the J segment 6 bases; nucleotides outside the gene matches: 7. The germline V gene has CDR1 SEHNR and CDR2 FQNEAQ (reference sequence). The use of a sample-barcoded 5' primer and a J-beta primer mix characterized a second PCR of roughly 6 to 11 cycles. TCRdb redid the calling of the 5' RACE reads with MiXCR, one entry per CDR3 protein. The data hold around 1,000,000 distinct CDR3 sequences, with 30% to 40% observed a single time. Details on this clonotype: The target antigen is unknown.

Study-wide results and caveats: The recorded TCR beta diversity per million T cells decreased in a roughly linear manner with age.

Roughly 9.2 milliliters of peripheral blood were drawn from each donor into EDTA-treated tubes. This clonotype was obtained from a man between 18 and 29 years old in good health. Sequenced input: blood. V gene TRBV7-9 combines with J gene TRBJ1-4; 7 bases are shared with TRBD1. The DNA for the CDR3 is TGTGCCAGCAGCTTGGCAGGGGGAAGTTATGAAAAACTGTTTTTT. Translated: CASSLAGGSYEKLFF.